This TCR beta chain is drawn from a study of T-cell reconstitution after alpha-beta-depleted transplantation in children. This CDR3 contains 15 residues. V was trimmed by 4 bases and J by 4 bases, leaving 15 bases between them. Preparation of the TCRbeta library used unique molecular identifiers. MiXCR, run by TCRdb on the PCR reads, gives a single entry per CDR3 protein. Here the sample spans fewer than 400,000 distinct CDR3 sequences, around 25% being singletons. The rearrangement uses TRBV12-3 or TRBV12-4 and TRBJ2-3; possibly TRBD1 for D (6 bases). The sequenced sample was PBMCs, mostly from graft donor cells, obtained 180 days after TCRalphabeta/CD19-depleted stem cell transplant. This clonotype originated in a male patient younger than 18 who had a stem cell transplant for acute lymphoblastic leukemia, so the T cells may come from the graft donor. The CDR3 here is CASSSGQKGADTQYF. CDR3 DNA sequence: TGTGCCAGCAGTTCAGGGCAAAAGGGGGCAGATACGCAGTATTTT.